This note documents a single TCR beta chain sequence. The data are from a study of T cell changes during pregnancy in multiple sclerosis. CDR1 is SGHDN and CDR2 is FVKESK in the germline V gene. This CDR3 contains 13 residues. The V gene lost 0 bases and the J gene lost 11 bases, with 13 bases spanning the gap. TCRdb's copy holds only in-frame clones and misses some; the assay was immunoSEQ multiplex PCR. Of 25,000 to 30,000 clones listed, 85% to 90% were seen once; the top ten hold less than 9%. The chain is built from TRBV14 and TRBJ1-1, with a weak D call TRBD1 (5 bases). This TCR was sampled from a female donor with multiple sclerosis, enrolled in a pregnancy study. Sequences were derived from CD8+ T cells from peripheral blood mononuclear cells, sampled before pregnancy. CDR3 in amino acids: CASSQDRRGWAFF. Written as DNA, the CDR3 is TGTGCCAGCAGCCAAGATAGGAGGGGTTGGGCTTTCTTT.